Detailed here is one T cell receptor beta chain. Antigen specificity is unknown. The sample is drawn from a study of T cell responses to AZD1222 COVID-19 vaccine. General study points: The study identified only five to seven AZD1222 recipients as seropositive at baseline.

The CDR3 has 11 residues. Germline V gene lookup returns CDR1 LNHDA and CDR2 SQIVND (reference sequence). Some clones are missing from TCRdb's copy, which holds only in-frame ones; the method was immunoSEQ multiplex PCR. The sample comprises over 150,000 clones, about 90% of which are singletons, and around 4% rests with the top ten. Sequencing was performed on peripheral blood, taken on day 0 of MenACWY control vaccination. The sequence was collected from an adult in good health. This chain connects TRBV19 to TRBJ2-1; D unresolved. This CDR3 reads CAYGLSNEQFF. The CDR3 DNA reads as TGTGCTTATGGCCTCAGCAATGAGCAGTTCTTC.